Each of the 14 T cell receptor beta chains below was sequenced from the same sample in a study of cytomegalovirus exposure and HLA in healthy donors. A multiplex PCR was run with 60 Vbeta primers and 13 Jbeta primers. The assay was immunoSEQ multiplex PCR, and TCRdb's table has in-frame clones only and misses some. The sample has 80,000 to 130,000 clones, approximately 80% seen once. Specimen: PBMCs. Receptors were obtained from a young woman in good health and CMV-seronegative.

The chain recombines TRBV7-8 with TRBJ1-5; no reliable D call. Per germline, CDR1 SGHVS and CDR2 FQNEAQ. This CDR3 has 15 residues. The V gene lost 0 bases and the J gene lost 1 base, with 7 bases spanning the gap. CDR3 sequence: CASSLAGESNQPQHF. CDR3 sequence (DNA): TGTGCCAGCAGCTTAGCAGGAGAGAGCAATCAGCCCCAGCATTTT.

The CDR3 bases are TGTGCCAGCAGCTTAGCAGCAACCTACGAGCAGTACTTC. Its protein is CASSLAATYEQYF. This sequence joins TRBV7-9 and TRBJ2-7; no clear D gene. This CDR3 has 13 residues. The V gene's germline CDR1 is SEHNR and CDR2 FQNEAQ (reference sequence). The V end was cut by 0 bases, the J end by 2 bases, with 5 bases between. The variable domain in full, completed from reference TRBV7-9 and TRBJ2-7, reads DTGVSQNPRHKITKRGQNVTFRCDPISEHNRLYWYRQTLGQGPEFLTYFQNEAQLEKSRLLSDRFSAERPKGSFSTLEIQRTEQGDSAMYLCASSLAATYEQYFGPGTRLTVT.

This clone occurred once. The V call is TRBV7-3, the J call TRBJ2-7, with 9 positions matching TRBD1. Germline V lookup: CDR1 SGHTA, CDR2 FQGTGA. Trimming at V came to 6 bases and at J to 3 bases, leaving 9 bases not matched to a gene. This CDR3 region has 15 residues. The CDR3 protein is CASSLGQGRLYEQYF. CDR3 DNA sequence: TGTGCCAGCAGTTTGGGACAGGGACGGCTCTACGAGCAGTACTTC. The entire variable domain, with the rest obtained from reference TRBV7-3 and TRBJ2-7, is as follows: GAGVSQTPSNKVTEKGKYVELRCDPISGHTALYWYRQSLGQGPEFLIYFQGTGAADDSGLPNDRFFAVRPEGSVSTLKIQRTERGDSAVYLCASSLGQGRLYEQYFGPGTRLTVT.

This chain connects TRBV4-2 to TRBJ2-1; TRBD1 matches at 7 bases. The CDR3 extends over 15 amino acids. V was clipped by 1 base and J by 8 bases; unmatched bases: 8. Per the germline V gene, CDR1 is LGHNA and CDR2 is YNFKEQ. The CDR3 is CASSQGDRDVHEQFF. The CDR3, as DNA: TGTGCCAGCAGCCAAGGAGACAGGGATGTCCATGAGCAGTTCTTC.

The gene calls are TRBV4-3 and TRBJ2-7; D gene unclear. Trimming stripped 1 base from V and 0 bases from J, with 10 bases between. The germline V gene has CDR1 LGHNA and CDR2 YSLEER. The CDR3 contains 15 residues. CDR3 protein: CASSQAAGFSYEQYF. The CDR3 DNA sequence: TGCGCCAGCAGCCAAGCGGCAGGATTCTCCTACGAGCAGTACTTC.

The CDR3 DNA reads as TGCGCCAGCAGCTTGAGTGACAGTAACTATGGCTACACCTTC. Protein sequence: CASSLSDSNYGYTF. V is TRBV5-1 and J is TRBJ1-2; weak D call: TRBD1 (5 bases). This CDR3 contains 14 residues. Per the germline V gene, CDR1 is SGHRS and CDR2 is YFSETQ. V was cut by 1 base and J by 1 base, with 8 bases left in between.

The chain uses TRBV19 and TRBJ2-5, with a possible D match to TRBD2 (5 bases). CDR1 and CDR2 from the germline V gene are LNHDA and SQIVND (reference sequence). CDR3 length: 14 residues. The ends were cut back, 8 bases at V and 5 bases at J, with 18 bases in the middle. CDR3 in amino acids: CASARPGLGETQYF. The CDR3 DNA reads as TGTGCCAGTGCGAGACCGGGATTGGGGGAGACCCAGTACTTC. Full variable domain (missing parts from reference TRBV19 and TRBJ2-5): DGGITQSPKYLFRKEGQNVTLSCEQNLNHDAMYWYRQDPGQGLRLIYYSQIVNDFQKGDIAEGYSVSREKKESFPLTVTSAQKNPTAFYLCASARPGLGETQYFGPGTRLLVL.

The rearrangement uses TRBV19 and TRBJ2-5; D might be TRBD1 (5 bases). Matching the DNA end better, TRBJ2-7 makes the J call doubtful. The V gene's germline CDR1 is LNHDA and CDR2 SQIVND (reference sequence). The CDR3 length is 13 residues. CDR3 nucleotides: TGTGCCAGTGCCGACAGCCACTCCTACGAGCAGTACTTC. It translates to CASADSHSYEQYF.

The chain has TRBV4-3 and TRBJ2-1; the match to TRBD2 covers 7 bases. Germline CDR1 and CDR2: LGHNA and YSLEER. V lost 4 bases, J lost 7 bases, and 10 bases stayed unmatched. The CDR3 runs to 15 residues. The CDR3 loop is CASSPFVREINEQFF. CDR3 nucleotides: TGCGCCAGCAGCCCGTTCGTGCGGGAGATAAATGAGCAGTTCTTC.

The CDR3: CASSEGDRDTDTQYF. The CDR3 coding sequence is TGTGCCAGCAGTGAAGGTGACAGGGACACAGATACGCAGTATTTT. The chain uses TRBV6-4 and TRBJ2-3, with 7 bases aligning to TRBD1. CDR3 length: 15 amino acids. Losses at the gene ends were 3 bases for V and 2 bases for J; bases not matched to a gene: 5. Germline lookup yields CDR1 MRHNA and CDR2 SNTAGT.

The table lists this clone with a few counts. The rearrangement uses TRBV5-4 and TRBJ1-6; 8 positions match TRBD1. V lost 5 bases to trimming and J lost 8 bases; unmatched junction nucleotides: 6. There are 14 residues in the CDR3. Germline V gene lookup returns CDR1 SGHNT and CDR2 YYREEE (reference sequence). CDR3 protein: CASSAGQVYSPLHF. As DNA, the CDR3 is TGTGCCAGCAGTGCGGGACAGGTTTATTCACCCCTCCACTTT.

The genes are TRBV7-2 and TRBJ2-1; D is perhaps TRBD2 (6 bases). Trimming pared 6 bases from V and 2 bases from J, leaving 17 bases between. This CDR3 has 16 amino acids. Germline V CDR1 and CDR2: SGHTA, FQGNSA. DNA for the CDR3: TGTGCCAGCAGGCACTACCCGGGGGAGGCCTACAATGAGCAGTTCTTC. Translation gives CASRHYPGEAYNEQFF.

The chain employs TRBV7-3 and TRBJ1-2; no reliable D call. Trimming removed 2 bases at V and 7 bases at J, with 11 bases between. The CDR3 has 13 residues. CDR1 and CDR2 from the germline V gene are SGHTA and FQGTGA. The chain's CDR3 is CASSLSGLSGYTF. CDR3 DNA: TGTGCCAGCAGCTTATCAGGACTGAGTGGCTACACCTTC.

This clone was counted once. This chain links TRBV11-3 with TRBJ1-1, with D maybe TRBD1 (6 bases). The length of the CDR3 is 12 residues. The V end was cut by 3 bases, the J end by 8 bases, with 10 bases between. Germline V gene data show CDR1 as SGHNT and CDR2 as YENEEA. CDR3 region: CASSLRDREAFF. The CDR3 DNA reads TGTGCCAGCAGCTTGAGAGACAGGGAAGCTTTCTTT.